What follows are 10 T cell receptor beta chains derived from one specimen sequenced in a study of response to subunit inactivated influenza vaccine (dated by TCRdb to 2017 to 2018). Libraries were built with RT-PCR. The sequencing machine was an Illumina HiSeq 2500. The public reads were reprocessed in TCRdb via fastp at Q25 and MiXCR, keeping in-frame beta chains. Rows with one shared CDR3 protein collapse into an entry with the most common genes and DNA. The sample has about 180,000 distinct CDR3 sequences on record, 9.5% to 12% of them singletons. The top ten clonotypes cover about 40% of the sample. The sequencing used CD8+ T cells sorted from PBMCs, collected 23 months after vaccination. Source of these receptors: a man between 50 and 70 years old who received an inactivated influenza vaccine. Donor details come from another sample of the same person, matched by shared clones.

This chain uses TRBV25-1 with TRBJ2-3; 11 bases are a match to TRBD2. CDR1 and CDR2 from the germline V gene are MGHDK and SYGVNS. V was clipped by 6 bases and J by 0 bases; unmatched bases: 11. The CDR3 loop spans 18 amino acids. CDR3 sequence reads: CASSPLGTSGISTDTQYF. CDR3 DNA: TGTGCCAGCAGCCCCCTCGGGACTAGCGGAATTAGCACAGATACGCAGTATTTT.

This clonotype appeared a few times. V gene TRBV9 combines with J gene TRBJ2-7; possibly TRBD2 for D (5 bases). CDR1 SGDLS and CDR2 YYNGEE come from the germline V gene. The CDR3 sequence is 14 residues long. V lost 0 bases and J 0 bases, leaving 7 bases between the germline ends. CDR3 bases: TGTGCCAGCAGCGTAGAAGGGAGCTCCTACGAGCAGTACTTC. Translating gives CASSVEGSSYEQYF.

The rearrangement uses TRBV20-1 and TRBJ2-1; D remains unclear. Trimming pared 6 bases from V and 0 bases from J, leaving 12 bases between. The CDR3 loop spans 14 amino acids. Germline V CDR1 and CDR2: DFQATT, SNEGSKA (reference sequence). The CDR3 is CSAPSASSYNEQFF. CDR3 nucleotides: TGCAGTGCCCCGAGCGCCAGCTCCTACAATGAGCAGTTCTTC.

The chain employs TRBV4-3 and TRBJ2-1; D unclear. V shed 2 bases and J shed 8 bases, with 7 bases lying between them. Germline V lookup: CDR1 LGHNA, CDR2 YSLEER. The CDR3 is made up of 12 amino acids. The CDR3 DNA sequence: TGCGCCAGCAGCCAACGGCGCGATGAGCAGTTCTTC. This gives the protein CASSQRRDEQFF.

This clonotype was counted ten times or more. The chain combines TRBV27 with TRBJ2-2, with D possibly being TRBD1 or TRBD2 (5 bases each). V lost 6 bases and J lost 4, with 21 bases in between. Germline lookup yields CDR1 MNHEY and CDR2 SMNVEV (reference sequence). The CDR3 consists of 17 residues. The DNA of the CDR3 is TGTGCCAGCAGCCGTAGAGACTTCGGGACCTTCACCGGGGAGCTGTTTTTT. Its protein product is CASSRRDFGTFTGELFF.

This clonotype came up a few times. The V and J genes are TRBV4-2 and TRBJ2-7; 14 nucleotides line up with TRBD2. Germline values: CDR1 LGHNA, CDR2 YNFKEQ. After removal of 4 bases from V and 4 bases from J, the junction contained 9 bases not matched to a gene. The CDR3 has 17 residues. CDR3 region: CASSPRGLAGGSYEQYF. The CDR3 nucleotides read TGTGCCAGCAGCCCCAGAGGACTAGCGGGGGGATCATACGAGCAGTACTTC.

This clonotype was detected ten times or more. This sequence joins TRBV3-1 and TRBJ1-2; 8 nucleotides line up with TRBD1. Germline CDR1 and CDR2: LGHDT and YNNKEL (reference sequence). This CDR3 region has 14 residues. J lost 3 bases, V lost 4 bases, and 4 bases had no gene match. The CDR3 region has the DNA TGTGCCAGCAGCCTGAGGACAGGGTACTATGGCTACACCTTC. Translation: CASSLRTGYYGYTF.

V and J are TRBV29-1 and TRBJ2-3; D remains unclear. V lost 2 bases, J lost 2 bases, and 2 bases lay in between. Germline CDR1 SQVTM, CDR2 ANQGSEA. The CDR3 has 11 amino acids. The CDR3 loop is CSVEITDTQYF. The CDR3 nucleotides are TGCAGCGTTGAAATCACAGATACGCAGTATTTT.

This clonotype was picked up a small number of times. The chain recombines TRBV10-3 with TRBJ2-2; D is possibly TRBD1 (6 bases). The CDR3 consists of 16 residues. Per germline, CDR1 ENHRY and CDR2 SYGVKD. V was cut by 3 bases and J by 1 base, with 12 bases left in between. The CDR3 bases are TGTGCCATCAGTGAATTAGGGGGACAGAACACCGGGGAGCTGTTTTTT. Its translation: CAISELGGQNTGELFF.

There are many counts of this clonotype. The chain links TRBV7-6 to TRBJ2-3; D gene unclear. Trimming shortened V by 5 bases and J by 3 bases, and 21 bases separated the two germline ends. The CDR3 has 17 amino acids. Germline CDR1 and CDR2: SGHVS and FNYEAQ. The CDR3 loop reads CASSKQPGATRTDTQYF. The CDR3 DNA reads as TGTGCCAGCAGCAAACAACCGGGTGCGACTCGAACAGATACGCAGTATTTT.